A single sample is the source of the 5 T cell receptor beta chains below, sequenced in a study of Ad26.COV2.S vaccination and SARS-CoV-2 variants (dated by TCRdb to the early 2020s). What this sample's treatment or condition label stands for: around 19 received Ad26.COV2.S at low or high dose, single or two shots; about 5 received placebo; per-sample allocation not given. For vaccine and placebo recipients, repertoires were sequenced using samples collected on day 63 after the first injection. Libraries were prepared through the immunoSEQ multiplex PCR assay. Drawn from immuneACCESS, this table holds only the in-frame rearrangements with V and J called that TCRdb kept. Clones are partly lost; checked studies trace under half to an unresolved V gene and leave the rest unexplained. The sample table lists 380,000 or so clones, 83% of them with a count of one. Roughly 7.4% of the sample is held by the ten biggest clonotypes.

The sample consisted of peripheral blood, taken in a trial of Ad26.COV2.S vaccine versus placebo. These receptors all come from a person between 18 and 65 years old who received the Ad26.COV2.S COVID-19 vaccine or a placebo.

V usage is TRBV20-1 and J usage is TRBJ2-7; 7 positions agree with TRBD1. This CDR3 region has 14 residues. Germline V gene lookup returns CDR1 DFQATT and CDR2 SNEGSKA (reference sequence). Trimming took 3 bases from V and 3 from J; bases not matched to a gene: 8. This CDR3 reads CSASISGQLYEQYF. CDR3 bases: TGCAGTGCTAGTATCTCGGGACAGCTCTACGAGCAGTACTTC.

The chain combines TRBV19 with TRBJ2-5; D unclear. The CDR3 runs 13 residues. Trimming shortened V by 1 base and J by 2 bases, and 5 bases separated the two germline ends. Looked up from germline, CDR1 is LNHDA and CDR2 is SQIVND (reference sequence). The CDR3 spells CASSIVVQETQYF. DNA of the CDR3: TGTGCCAGTAGTATAGTAGTACAAGAGACCCAGTACTTC.

The chain couples TRBV3-1 (or the pseudogene TRBV3-2) to TRBJ2-2; D not certain. The CDR3 extends over 11 amino acids. The germline V gene encodes CDR1 LGHDT and CDR2 YNNKEL (reference sequence). The V end was cut by 6 bases, the J end by 5 bases, with 4 bases between. CDR3 DNA: TGTGCCAGCAGACAGACCGGGGAGCTGTTTTTT. Its translation is CASRQTGELFF.

This chain links TRBV12-3 or TRBV12-4 with TRBJ2-3, with D hard to call. V gave up 3 bases and J gave up 4 bases, with 5 bases separating them. The CDR3 has 12 amino acids. This chain's CDR3 is CASSLVSDTQYF. The CDR3 DNA sequence: TGTGCCAGCAGTTTGGTCTCAGATACGCAGTATTTT.

The rearrangement uses TRBV27 and TRBJ2-3, with 7 bases that match TRBD2. The CDR3 spans 14 residues. Per the germline V gene, CDR1 is MNHEY and CDR2 is SMNVEV (reference sequence). Losses at the gene ends were 6 bases for V and 6 bases for J; bases not matched to a gene: 9. CDR3 loop: CASSPGLGLDTQYF. The CDR3 DNA reads TGTGCCAGCAGCCCCGGACTAGGTCTGGATACGCAGTATTTT.